This T cell receptor beta chain is drawn from a study of T cell repertoires in cytomegalovirus infection. The wider study: Based on public TCR beta signatures, there were indications of CMV infection and of a matching HLA type. Study outcomes and limitations: Dominating the ex vivo response were HLA-C-restricted CMV-specific TCR beta clonotypes. Cumulated frequencies of public TCR beta families served to identify carriers of CMV plus the relevant HLA.

In regard to this clonotype: Its specificity is unknown.

TCRdb processed the reads anew with MiXCR; each CDR3 protein has one entry. Of hundreds of thousands of distinct CDR3 sequences in the sample, less than 40% were seen once. The V gene's germline CDR1 is SGHTA and CDR2 FQGNSA. This CDR3 is built from 15 residues. V shed 4 bases, J shed 3 bases, and the junction held 6 bases outside the gene matches. Source material: PBMCs. The sequence derives from a human donor in good health (CMV status not recorded). Some clones in this sample may be carry-over from other donors' samples. The rearrangement links TRBV7-2 to TRBJ1-5; 7 bases fit TRBD1. CDR3 amino acids: CASSSTGAPNQPQHF. CDR3 coding DNA: TGTGCCAGCAGCTCTACAGGGGCACCCAATCAGCCCCAGCATTTT.